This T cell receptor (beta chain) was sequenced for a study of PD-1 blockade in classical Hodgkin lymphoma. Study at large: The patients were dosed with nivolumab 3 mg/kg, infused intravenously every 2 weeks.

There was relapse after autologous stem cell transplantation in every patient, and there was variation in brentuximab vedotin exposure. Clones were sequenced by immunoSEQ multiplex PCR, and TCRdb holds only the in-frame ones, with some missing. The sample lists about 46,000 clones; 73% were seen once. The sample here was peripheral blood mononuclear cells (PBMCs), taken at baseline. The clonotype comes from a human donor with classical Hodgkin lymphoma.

This chain's CDR3 is CASSYGLVDYNEQFF. CDR3 sequence (DNA): TGTGCCAGCAGTTACGGGCTAGTAGACTACAATGAGCAGTTCTTC. This chain links TRBV6-6 with TRBJ2-1; no definite D call. The CDR3 length is 15 residues. Between the trimmed V and J ends, which lost 2 bases and 3 bases, there was a span of 11 bases. Germline V gene sequence: CDR1 MNHNY, CDR2 SVGAGI (reference sequence).